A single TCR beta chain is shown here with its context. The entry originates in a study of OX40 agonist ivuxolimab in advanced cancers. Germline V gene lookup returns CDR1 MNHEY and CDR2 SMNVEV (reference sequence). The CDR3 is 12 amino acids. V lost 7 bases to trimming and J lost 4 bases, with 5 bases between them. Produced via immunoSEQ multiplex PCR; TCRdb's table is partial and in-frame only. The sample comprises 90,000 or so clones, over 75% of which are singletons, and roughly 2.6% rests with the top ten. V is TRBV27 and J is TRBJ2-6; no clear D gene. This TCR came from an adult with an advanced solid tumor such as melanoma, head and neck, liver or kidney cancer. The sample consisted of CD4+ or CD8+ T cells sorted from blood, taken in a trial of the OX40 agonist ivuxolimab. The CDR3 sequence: CASTSGANVLTF. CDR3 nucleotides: TGTGCCAGCACTTCGGGGGCCAACGTCCTGACTTTC.